This T cell receptor (beta chain) was captured in a study of blood T cell repertoires in COVID-19. Study at large: Samples taken during acute and convalescent COVID-19 were collected in the United States, Italy and Spain.

In the authors' workflow: Reference gene primers were amplified, and this amplification served to estimate nucleated cell counts. Only in-frame clones appear in the TCRdb table, and some are missing; sequencing was by immunoSEQ multiplex PCR. D and trimming come from the DNA, and the V and J calls and clone size come from that table. Here the sample spans roughly 400,000 clones, around nine tenths being singletons. CDR1 LGHNA and CDR2 YNFKEQ come from the germline V gene. This CDR3 has 21 residues. Trimming at V came to 0 bases and at J to 4 bases, leaving 22 bases not matched to a gene. The clonotype was recovered from a woman aged 18-29 years who had been exposed to COVID-19. The chain is built from TRBV4-2 and TRBJ2-3; 7 nucleotides agree with TRBD2. Material for sequencing was PBMCs or T cells enriched from blood (not recorded which). CDR3 sequence: CASSQEVAGVHRYAASDTQYF. For the CDR3, the DNA is TGTGCCAGCAGCCAAGAAGTCGCGGGGGTGCACAGATACGCCGCCTCAGATACGCAGTATTTT.